The 20 T cell receptor beta chains listed next were all sequenced from one sample in a study of shared clonotypes between healthy human individuals. Generated by immunoSEQ multiplex PCR, the TCRdb table keeps only in-frame clones and is missing some. In the table there are more than 200,000 clones, 60% to 80% of which are singletons. Input material: memory CD4+ T cells sorted from blood. As for subset: CD45RA-negative fraction. The receptors originated from a man aged 25 to 45 in good health.

The chain combines TRBV4-2 with TRBJ1-2; 8 bases are shared with TRBD1. Per the germline V gene, CDR1 is LGHNA and CDR2 is YNFKEQ. The CDR3 has 16 residues. Unmatched junction bases numbered 7, after V lost 3 bases and J lost 1 base. CDR3 DNA sequence: TGTGCCAGCAGCCACGCTCCGGGACAGGTTAACTATGGCTACACCTTC. Translating it yields CASSHAPGQVNYGYTF.

This clone was detected many times. The chain carries TRBV7-9 and TRBJ1-5, with no clear D. This CDR3 comprises 13 residues. Germline CDR1 is SEHNR and CDR2 is FQNEAQ (reference sequence). V lost 1 base to trimming and J lost 11 bases, with 12 bases between them. The chain's CDR3 is CASSLESGGTQHF. The CDR3 nucleotides read TGTGCCAGCAGCTTAGAGTCAGGAGGCACCCAGCATTTT.

This chain connects TRBV19 to TRBJ2-2; 9 bases agree with TRBD1. CDR3 length: 15 amino acids. CDR1 and CDR2 from the germline V gene are LNHDA and SQIVND (reference sequence). With 5 bases clipped from V and 3 bases from J, the junction kept 4 bases outside the gene matches. CDR3 protein: CASSSQGADTGELFF. The DNA for the CDR3 is TGTGCCAGTAGTTCACAGGGGGCCGACACCGGGGAGCTGTTTTTT. Complete variable domain (other parts from reference TRBV19 and TRBJ2-2): DGGITQSPKYLFRKEGQNVTLSCEQNLNHDAMYWYRQDPGQGLRLIYYSQIVNDFQKGDIAEGYSVSREKKESFPLTVTSAQKNPTAFYLCASSSQGADTGELFFGEGSRLTVL.

The chain is built from TRBV4-1 and TRBJ2-7, with D maybe TRBD1 (6 bases). CDR3 length equals 13 residues. Trimming shortened V by 4 bases and J by 4 bases, and 11 bases separated the two germline ends. Germline V gene data show CDR1 as MGHRA and CDR2 as YSYEKL. The CDR3 region is CASSPGTRYEQYF. The CDR3 DNA reads TGCGCCAGCAGCCCCGGGACAAGATACGAGCAGTACTTC.

The rearrangement uses TRBV7-2 and TRBJ1-4; D call uncertain. Germline V CDR1 and CDR2: SGHTA, FQGNSA. The CDR3 runs 18 residues. The V and J ends lost 2 bases and 0 bases respectively, with 16 bases between them. The chain's CDR3 is CASSLFALSLATNEKLFF. The DNA of the CDR3 is TGTGCCAGCAGCTTATTTGCCCTTTCCCTTGCAACTAATGAAAAACTGTTTTTT.

This clone showed up just a few times. This sequence joins TRBV10-2 and TRBJ1-4; D might be TRBD1 (6 bases). CDR3 length equals 13 residues. The V end was cut by 7 bases, the J end by 8 bases, with 14 bases between. CDR1 WSHSY and CDR2 SAAADI come from the germline V gene. Here the CDR3 DNA reads TGCGCCAGCACCCGGGCCCAGGGGGAAAAACTGTTTTTT. The encoded protein is CASTRAQGEKLFF.

The chain is built from TRBV2 and TRBJ1-2; D gene uncertain. This CDR3 spans 13 amino acids. The ends were cut back, 7 bases at V and 3 bases at J, with 12 bases in the middle. The germline CDR1 and CDR2 sequences are SNHLY and FYNNEI. Written as DNA, the CDR3 is TGTGCCAGCAATCGAAACGAAGACTATGGCTACACCTTC. Its translation is CASNRNEDYGYTF.

In its sample, this clone was seen many times. The chain combines TRBV6-1 with TRBJ2-7, with 7 bases identical to TRBD1. Germline lookup yields CDR1 MNHNS and CDR2 SASEGT. V trimming: 4 bases; J trimming: 4 bases; junction bases outside the gene matches: 4. There are 13 residues in the CDR3. The CDR3 sequence: CASSVTGEYEQYF. As DNA, the CDR3 is TGTGCCAGCAGTGTTACAGGGGAATACGAGCAGTACTTC.

This clone came up once. The chain combines TRBV25-1 with TRBJ1-5; D is unresolved. The V end lost 4 bases, the J end lost 6 bases, and 10 bases lay between the germline ends. Germline CDR1 MGHDK, CDR2 SYGVNS. There are 13 residues in the CDR3. CDR3 amino acids: CASSGENGQPQHF. The CDR3 region has the DNA TGTGCCAGCAGTGGAGAGAACGGTCAGCCCCAGCATTTT.

The chain carries TRBV15 and TRBJ2-5; 7 nucleotides align to TRBD1. From germline, CDR1 is LNHNV and CDR2 YYDKDF (reference sequence). The CDR3 is 17 amino acids. With 2 bases clipped from V and 2 bases from J, the junction kept 11 bases outside the gene matches. CDR3 loop: CATSRSTGVWEQETQYF. The CDR3 nucleotides read TGTGCCACCAGCAGAAGTACAGGGGTCTGGGAACAAGAGACCCAGTACTTC.

The chain is built from TRBV28 and TRBJ2-7; the match to TRBD1 covers 9 bases. Germline CDR1 and CDR2: MDHEN and SYDVKM. Trimming at V came to 6 bases and at J to 7 bases, leaving 10 bases not matched to a gene. There are 14 residues in the CDR3. The CDR3 reads CASSPGQGGREQYF. The CDR3 nucleotides read TGTGCCAGCAGCCCGGGACAGGGAGGCCGGGAGCAGTACTTC.

This chain links TRBV5-4 with TRBJ2-2, with D possibly matching TRBD2 (5 bases). This CDR3 is 19 amino acids long. Trimming took off 0 bases at V and 3 bases at J, with 21 bases between the two ends. CDR1 and CDR2 from the germline V gene are SGHNT and YYREEE (reference sequence). CDR3 DNA: TGTGCCAGCAGCTTGGCACGACCAGTTACTAGTCGATACACCGGGGAGCTGTTTTTT. This sequence encodes CASSLARPVTSRYTGELFF.

The chain is built from TRBV29-1 and TRBJ2-7, with 11 bases that match TRBD1. Germline CDR1 is SQVTM and CDR2 is ANQGSEA. The CDR3 totals 13 residues. With V trimmed by 7 bases and J by 5 bases, 7 bases remained unmatched. CDR3 nucleotide sequence: TGCAGCGCAGCCGGACAGGGGGCTAACGAGCAGTACTTC. Its protein product is CSAAGQGANEQYF.

The J gene is TRBJ1-2, the V gene TRBV6-5; possibly TRBD1 for D (6 bases). This CDR3 contains 14 residues. Trimming left V 6 bases short and J 3 bases short, with 14 bases between. From germline, CDR1 is MNHEY and CDR2 SVGAGI. CDR3 sequence (DNA): TGTGCCAGCAGCCGACAGGCTACGGACTATGGCTACACCTTC. Its translation is CASSRQATDYGYTF.

CDR3 in amino acids: CASSRVVNTEAFF. In DNA form, the CDR3 reads TGTGCCAGTAGCAGGGTGGTGAACACTGAAGCTTTCTTT. The chain couples TRBV19 to TRBJ1-1; a possible D gene is TRBD1 (5 bases). The ends were cut back, 6 bases at V and 0 bases at J, with 8 bases in the middle. This CDR3 comprises 13 residues. Germline values: CDR1 LNHDA, CDR2 SQIVND (reference sequence).

This chain joins TRBV25-1 and TRBJ1-4; 8 nucleotides match TRBD1. The CDR3 has 15 residues. V shed 4 bases and J 6 bases; nucleotides not matched to a gene: 7. CDR1 MGHDK and CDR2 SYGVNS come from the germline V gene. The CDR3 sequence is CASSAHRGGDEKLFF. The CDR3 DNA is TGTGCCAGCAGTGCTCACAGGGGGGGGGATGAAAAACTGTTTTTT.

This clone was picked up many times. The V gene is TRBV5-6, the J gene TRBJ1-1; the D is unclear. Germline V gene data show CDR1 as SGHDT and CDR2 as YYEEEE. The length of the CDR3 is 15 residues. Deletions cut 0 bases from V and 1 base from J, with 10 bases between. For the CDR3, the DNA is TGTGCCAGCAGCTTGGCGTTGGGGTGGAACACTGAAGCTTTCTTT. Translation gives CASSLALGWNTEAFF.

The V gene is TRBV5-4, the J gene TRBJ2-1, with D possibly being TRBD2 (6 bases). There are 15 residues in the CDR3. The germline V gene has CDR1 SGHNT and CDR2 YYREEE (reference sequence). Trimming pared 2 bases from V and 5 bases from J, leaving 14 bases between. The chain's CDR3 is CASSLGDSINNEQFF. Here the CDR3 DNA reads TGTGCCAGCAGCTTAGGGGACTCTATAAACAATGAGCAGTTCTTC.

The V gene is TRBV5-1, the J gene TRBJ2-1, with D unresolved. CDR1 and CDR2 from the germline V gene are SGHRS and YFSETQ. V lost 4 bases to trimming and J lost 8 bases, with 13 bases between them. The CDR3 is 13 amino acids. The CDR3 is CASSSVVLHEQFF. For the CDR3, the DNA is TGCGCCAGCAGCAGCGTGGTCCTGCATGAGCAGTTCTTC.

This chain uses TRBV7-6 with TRBJ2-1, with 9 bases matching TRBD1. The V gene end was trimmed by 5 bases and the J gene end by 4 bases; junction bases not matched to a gene: 9. Germline CDR1 and CDR2: SGHVS and FNYEAQ. This CDR3 is built from 16 residues. Here the CDR3 reads CASSESPGQGYNEQFF. In DNA, the CDR3 is TGTGCCAGCAGCGAAAGCCCGGGACAGGGTTACAATGAGCAGTTCTTC.